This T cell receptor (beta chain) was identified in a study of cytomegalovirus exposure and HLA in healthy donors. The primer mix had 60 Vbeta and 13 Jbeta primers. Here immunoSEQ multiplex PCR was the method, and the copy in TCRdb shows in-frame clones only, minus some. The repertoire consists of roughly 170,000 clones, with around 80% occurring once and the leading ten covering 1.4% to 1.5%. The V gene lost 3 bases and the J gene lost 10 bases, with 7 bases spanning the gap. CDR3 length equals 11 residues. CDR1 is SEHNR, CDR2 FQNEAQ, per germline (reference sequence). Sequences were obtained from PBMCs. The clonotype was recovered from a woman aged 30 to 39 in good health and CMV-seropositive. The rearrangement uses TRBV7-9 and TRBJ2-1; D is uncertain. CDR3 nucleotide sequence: TGTGCCAGCAGCTTCCCCCCGGAGCAGTTCTTC. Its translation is CASSFPPEQFF.